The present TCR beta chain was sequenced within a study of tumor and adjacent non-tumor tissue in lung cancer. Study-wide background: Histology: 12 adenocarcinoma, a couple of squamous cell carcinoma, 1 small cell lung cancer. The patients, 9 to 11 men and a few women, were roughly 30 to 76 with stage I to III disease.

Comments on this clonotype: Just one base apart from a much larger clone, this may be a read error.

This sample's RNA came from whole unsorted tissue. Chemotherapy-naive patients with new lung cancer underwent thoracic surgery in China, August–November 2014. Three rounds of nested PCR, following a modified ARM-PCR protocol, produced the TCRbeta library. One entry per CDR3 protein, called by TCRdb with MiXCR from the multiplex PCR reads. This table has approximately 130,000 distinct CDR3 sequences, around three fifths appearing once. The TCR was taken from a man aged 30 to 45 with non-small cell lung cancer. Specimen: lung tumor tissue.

This CDR3 is CSVVMGGARELFF. CDR3 in DNA: TGCAGCGTTGTGATGGGAGGCGCCAGGGAGCTGTTTTTT. The rearrangement joins TRBV29-1 to TRBJ2-2; D is possibly TRBD2 (6 bases). The CDR3 loop spans 13 amino acids. V lost 4 bases and J lost 9, with 15 bases in between. The germline V gene has CDR1 SQVTM and CDR2 ANQGSEA.